The following is a TCR beta chain sequence with its context. CDR1 is MNHNS, CDR2 SASEGT, per germline. The CDR3 has 15 residues. V was pared by 0 bases and J by 2 bases, with 8 bases between. The data are from a study of T cell clones after liver transplantation. Study at large: Immunosuppression withdrawal was tried within 2 years after liver transplantation in this trial.

The data were produced by immunoSEQ multiplex PCR, yet TCRdb's version contains in-frame clones alone and is incomplete. The data show roughly 16,000 clones, approximately 80% seen once. This TCR was sampled from a human patient who received a liver transplant. Some T cells may be graft donor cells. This rearrangement joins TRBV6-1 to TRBJ2-1; D unresolved. The source material was CD8+ T cells from blood, sampled 48 months after liver transplant. This CDR3 is CASSEAWPPYNEQFF. CDR3 nucleotides: TGTGCCAGCAGTGAAGCGTGGCCCCCCTACAATGAGCAGTTCTTC.